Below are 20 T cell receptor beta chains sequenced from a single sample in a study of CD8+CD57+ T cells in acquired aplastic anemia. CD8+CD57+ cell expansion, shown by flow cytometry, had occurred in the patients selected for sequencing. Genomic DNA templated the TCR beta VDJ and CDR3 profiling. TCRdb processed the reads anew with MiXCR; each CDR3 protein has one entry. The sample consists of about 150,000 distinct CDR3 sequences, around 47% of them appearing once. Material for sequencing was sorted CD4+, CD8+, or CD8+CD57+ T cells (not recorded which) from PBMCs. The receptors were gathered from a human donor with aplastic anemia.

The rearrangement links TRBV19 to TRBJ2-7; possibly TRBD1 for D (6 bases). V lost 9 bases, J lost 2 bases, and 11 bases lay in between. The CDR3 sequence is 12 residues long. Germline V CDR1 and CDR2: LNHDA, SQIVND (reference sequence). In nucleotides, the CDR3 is TGTGCCAGCGGGACAAGAGCCTACGAGCAGTACTTC. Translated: CASGTRAYEQYF. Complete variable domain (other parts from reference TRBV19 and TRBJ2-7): DGGITQSPKYLFRKEGQNVTLSCEQNLNHDAMYWYRQDPGQGLRLIYYSQIVNDFQKGDIAEGYSVSREKKESFPLTVTSAQKNPTAFYLCASGTRAYEQYFGPGTRLTVT.

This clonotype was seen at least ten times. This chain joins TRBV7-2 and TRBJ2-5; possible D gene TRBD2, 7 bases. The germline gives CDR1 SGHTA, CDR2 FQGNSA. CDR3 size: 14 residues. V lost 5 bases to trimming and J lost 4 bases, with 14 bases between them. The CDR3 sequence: CASSGGALGETQYF. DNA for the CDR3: TGTGCCAGCAGCGGGGGGGCATTAGGAGAGACCCAGTACTTC.

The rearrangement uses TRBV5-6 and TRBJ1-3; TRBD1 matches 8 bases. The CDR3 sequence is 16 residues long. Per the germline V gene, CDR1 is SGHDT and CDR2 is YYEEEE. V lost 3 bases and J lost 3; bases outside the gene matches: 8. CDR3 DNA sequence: TGTGCCAGCAGCTCAGGACAGGGAAAGGGTGGAAACACCATATATTTT. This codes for CASSSGQGKGGNTIYF.

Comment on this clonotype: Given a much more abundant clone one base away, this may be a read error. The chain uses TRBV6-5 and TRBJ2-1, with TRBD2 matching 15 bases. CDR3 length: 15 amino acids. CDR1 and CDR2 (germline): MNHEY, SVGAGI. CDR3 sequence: CASSYEGLAGGRQLF. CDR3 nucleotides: TGTGCCAGCAGTTACGAGGGACTAGCGGGAGGCAGGCAGCTCTTC.

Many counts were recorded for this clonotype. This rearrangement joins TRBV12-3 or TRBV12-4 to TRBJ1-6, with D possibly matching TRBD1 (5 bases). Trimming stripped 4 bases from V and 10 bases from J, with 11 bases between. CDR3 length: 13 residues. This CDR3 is CASSSPGRSPLHF. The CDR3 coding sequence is TGTGCCAGCAGTTCGCCAGGGCGATCACCCCTCCACTTT.

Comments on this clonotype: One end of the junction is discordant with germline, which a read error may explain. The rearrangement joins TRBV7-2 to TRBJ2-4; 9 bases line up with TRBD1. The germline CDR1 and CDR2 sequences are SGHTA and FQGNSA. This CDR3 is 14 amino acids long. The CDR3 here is CASSLAGQGNNQYF. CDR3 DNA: TGTGCCAGCAGCTTAGCGGGACAGGGCAACAATCAGTACTTC.

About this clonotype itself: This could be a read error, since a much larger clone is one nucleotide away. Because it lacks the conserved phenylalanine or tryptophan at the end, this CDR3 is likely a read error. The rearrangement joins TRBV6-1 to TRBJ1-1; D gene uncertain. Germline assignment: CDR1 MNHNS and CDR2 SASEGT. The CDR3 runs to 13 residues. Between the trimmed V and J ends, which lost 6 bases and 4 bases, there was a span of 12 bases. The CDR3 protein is CASRRTTTTEAFY. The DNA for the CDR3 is TGTGCCAGCAGGAGAACCACTACCACTGAAGCTTTCTAT.

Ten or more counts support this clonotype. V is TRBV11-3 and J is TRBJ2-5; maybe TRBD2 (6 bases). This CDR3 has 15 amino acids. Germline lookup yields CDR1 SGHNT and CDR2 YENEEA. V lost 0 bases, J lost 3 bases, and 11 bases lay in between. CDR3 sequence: CASSLDRGSEETQYF. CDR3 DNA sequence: TGTGCCAGCAGCTTAGATCGGGGGTCCGAAGAGACCCAGTACTTC.

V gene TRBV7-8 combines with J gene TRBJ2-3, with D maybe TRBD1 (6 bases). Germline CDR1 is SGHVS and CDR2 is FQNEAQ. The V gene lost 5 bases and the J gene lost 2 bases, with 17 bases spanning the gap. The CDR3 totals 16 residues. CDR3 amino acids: CASSRNRERTTDTQYF. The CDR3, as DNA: TGTGCCAGCAGCCGGAACAGGGAGAGGACCACAGATACGCAGTATTTT. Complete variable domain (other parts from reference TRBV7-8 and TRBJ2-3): GAGVSQSPRYKVAKRGQDVALRCDPISGHVSLFWYQQALGQGPEFLTYFQNEAQLDKSGLPSDRFFAERPEGSVSTLKIQRTQQEDSAVYLCASSRNRERTTDTQYFGPGTRLTVL.

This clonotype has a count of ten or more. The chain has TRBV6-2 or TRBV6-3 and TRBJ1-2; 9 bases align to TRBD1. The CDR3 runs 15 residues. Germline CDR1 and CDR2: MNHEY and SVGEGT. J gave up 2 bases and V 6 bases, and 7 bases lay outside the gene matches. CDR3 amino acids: CASRKGTGRNYGYTF. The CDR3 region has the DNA TGTGCCAGCAGAAAGGGGACAGGGCGGAACTATGGCTACACCTTC.

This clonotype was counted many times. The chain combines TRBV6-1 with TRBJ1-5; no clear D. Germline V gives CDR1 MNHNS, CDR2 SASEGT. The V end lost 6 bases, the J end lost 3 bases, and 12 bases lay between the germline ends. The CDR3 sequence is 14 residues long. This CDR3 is CASRRTAYNQPQHF. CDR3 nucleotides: TGTGCCAGCAGGAGGACGGCCTACAATCAGCCCCAGCATTTT.

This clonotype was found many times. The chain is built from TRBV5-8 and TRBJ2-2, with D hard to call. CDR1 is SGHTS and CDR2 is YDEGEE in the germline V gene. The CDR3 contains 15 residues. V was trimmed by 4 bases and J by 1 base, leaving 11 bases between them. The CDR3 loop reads CASSPLGLNTGELFF. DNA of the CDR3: TGTGCCAGCAGCCCCTTGGGTTTGAACACCGGGGAGCTGTTTTTT.

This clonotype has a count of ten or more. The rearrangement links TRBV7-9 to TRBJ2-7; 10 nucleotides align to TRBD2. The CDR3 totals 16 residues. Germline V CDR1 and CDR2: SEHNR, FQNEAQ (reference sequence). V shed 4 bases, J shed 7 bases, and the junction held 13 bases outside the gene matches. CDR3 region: CASSYRTSGNVMEQYV. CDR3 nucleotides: TGTGCCAGCAGCTATAGGACTAGCGGAAATGTAATGGAGCAGTACGTC.

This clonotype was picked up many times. The CDR3 DNA reads TGTGCCAGCAGTTACGACTCGGGGGGCCGACCTTTGCAGTTCTTC. Translated, it gives CASSYDSGGRPLQFF. J is TRBJ2-1 and V is TRBV6-6; tentative D call: TRBD2 (7 bases). Deletions cut 2 bases from V and 12 bases from J, with 20 bases between. This CDR3 comprises 15 residues. The germline CDR1 and CDR2 sequences are MNHNY and SVGAGI (reference sequence).

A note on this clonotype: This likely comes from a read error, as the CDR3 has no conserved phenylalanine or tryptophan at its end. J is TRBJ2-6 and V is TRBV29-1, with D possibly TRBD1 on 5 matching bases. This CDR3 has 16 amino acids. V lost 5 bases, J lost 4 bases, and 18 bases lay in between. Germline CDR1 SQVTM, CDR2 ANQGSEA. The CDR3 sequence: CSVRAGSSTGANVLTL. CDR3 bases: TGCAGCGTTAGGGCAGGGTCGAGCACCGGGGCCAACGTCCTGACTCTC.

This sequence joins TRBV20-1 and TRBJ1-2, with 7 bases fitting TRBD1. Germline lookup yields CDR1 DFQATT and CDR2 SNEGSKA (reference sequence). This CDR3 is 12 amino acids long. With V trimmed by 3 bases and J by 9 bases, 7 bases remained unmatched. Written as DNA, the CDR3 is TGCAGTGCTAGGGCACAGGGGTATAGCTACACCTTC. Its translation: CSARAQGYSYTF.

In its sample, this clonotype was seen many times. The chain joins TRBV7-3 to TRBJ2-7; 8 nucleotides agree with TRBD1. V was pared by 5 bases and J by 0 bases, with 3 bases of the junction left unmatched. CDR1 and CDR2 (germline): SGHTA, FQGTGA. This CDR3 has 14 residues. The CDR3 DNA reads TGTGCCAGCAGCGTACAGGGGGGCTCCTACGAGCAGTACTTC. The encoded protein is CASSVQGGSYEQYF. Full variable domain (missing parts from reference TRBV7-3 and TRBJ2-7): GAGVSQTPSNKVTEKGKYVELRCDPISGHTALYWYRQSLGQGPEFLIYFQGTGAADDSGLPNDRFFAVRPEGSVSTLKIQRTERGDSAVYLCASSVQGGSYEQYFGPGTRLTVT.

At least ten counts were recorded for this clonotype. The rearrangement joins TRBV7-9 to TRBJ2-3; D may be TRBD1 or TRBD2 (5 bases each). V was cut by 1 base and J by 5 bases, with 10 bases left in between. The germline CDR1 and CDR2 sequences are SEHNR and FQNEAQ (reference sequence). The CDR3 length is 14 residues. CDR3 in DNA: TGTGCCAGCAGCTTAGGAGCTGGGGGAGATACGCAGTATTTT. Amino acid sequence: CASSLGAGGDTQYF.

The CDR3 reads CASSQDFAVGVTDTQYF. Here the CDR3 DNA reads TGTGCCAGCAGCCAAGATTTTGCGGTCGGTGTCACAGATACGCAGTATTTT. This chain uses TRBV4-2 with TRBJ2-3; D call uncertain. CDR3 size: 17 residues. The V and J ends lost 0 bases and 2 bases respectively, with 15 bases between them. Germline V gene data show CDR1 as LGHNA and CDR2 as YNFKEQ.

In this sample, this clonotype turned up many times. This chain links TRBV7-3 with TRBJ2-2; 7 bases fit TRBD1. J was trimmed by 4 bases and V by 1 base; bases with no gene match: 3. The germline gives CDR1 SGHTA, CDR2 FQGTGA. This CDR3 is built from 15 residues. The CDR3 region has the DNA TGTGCCAGCAGCTTAATTGCAGGGGGCACCGGGGAGCTGTTTTTT. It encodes CASSLIAGGTGELFF.